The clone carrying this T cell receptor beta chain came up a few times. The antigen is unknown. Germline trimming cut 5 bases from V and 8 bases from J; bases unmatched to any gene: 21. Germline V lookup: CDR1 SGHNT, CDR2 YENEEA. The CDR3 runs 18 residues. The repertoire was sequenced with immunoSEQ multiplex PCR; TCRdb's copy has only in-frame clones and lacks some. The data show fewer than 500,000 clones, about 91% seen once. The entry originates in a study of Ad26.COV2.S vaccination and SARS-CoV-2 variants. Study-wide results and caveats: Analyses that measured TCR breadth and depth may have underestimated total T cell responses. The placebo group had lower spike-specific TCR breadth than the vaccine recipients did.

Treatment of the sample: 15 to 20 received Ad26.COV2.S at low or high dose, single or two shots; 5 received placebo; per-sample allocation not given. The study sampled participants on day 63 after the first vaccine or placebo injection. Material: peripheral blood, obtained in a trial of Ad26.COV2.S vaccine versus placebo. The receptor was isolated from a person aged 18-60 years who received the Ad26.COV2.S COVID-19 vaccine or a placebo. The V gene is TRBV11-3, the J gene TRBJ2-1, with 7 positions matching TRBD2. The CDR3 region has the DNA TGTGCCAGCAGCCCCTTCTCCCCGGCTGGGGGGGGTGTAGATGAGCAGTTCTTC. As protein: CASSPFSPAGGGVDEQFF. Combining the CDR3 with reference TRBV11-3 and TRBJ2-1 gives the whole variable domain EAGVVQSPRYKIIEKKQPVAFWCNPISGHNTLYWYLQNLGQGPELLIRYENEEAVDDSQLPKDRFSAERLKGVDSTLKIQPAELGDSAVYLCASSPFSPAGGGVDEQFFGPGTRLTVL.